This T cell receptor (beta chain) was sequenced during a study of blood T cell repertoires in COVID-19. The germline V gene has CDR1 SNHLY and CDR2 FYNNEI. The CDR3 sequence is 13 residues long. The ends were cut back, 7 bases at V and 4 bases at J, with 14 bases in the middle. This clone was detected only once. The authors' processing: The assay estimated nucleated cells by amplifying reference gene primers. Generated by immunoSEQ multiplex PCR, the TCRdb table keeps only in-frame clones and is missing some. That table is the source of V, J and clone size, and D and trimming were worked out from the DNA. In the table there are over 80,000 clones, about 89% of which are singletons.

The chain carries TRBV2 and TRBJ2-7, with D perhaps matching TRBD1 (6 bases). This sequence was found in a man aged 50 to 59 with acute or convalescent COVID-19. The sequenced sample consisted of peripheral blood. The CDR3 loop reads CASTGTPPYEQYF. DNA for the CDR3: TGTGCCAGCACCGGGACACCTCCTTACGAGCAGTACTTC.